Listed here are 27 T cell receptor beta chains from one sample, sequenced in a study of cytotoxic CD8 clonotypes in ibrutinib-treated CLL. Clones were read by immunoSEQ multiplex PCR, and TCRdb kept only the in-frame ones, dropping some. Of fewer than 400,000 clones listed, roughly 71% are singletons. This specimen was PBMCs, taken after 36 months of ibrutinib treatment. These receptors all come from a human donor with chronic lymphocytic leukemia.

The V gene is TRBV7-2, the J gene TRBJ2-7; TRBD2 matches at 9 bases. The CDR3 totals 15 residues. V was pared by 0 bases and J by 4 bases, with 4 bases of the junction left unmatched. Germline values: CDR1 SGHTA, CDR2 FQGNSA. The CDR3, as DNA: TGTGCCAGCAGCTTAGCCTGGAGCGGGGGGTACGAGCAGTACTTC. As protein: CASSLAWSGGYEQYF.

A single count supports this clone. V gene TRBV7-2 combines with J gene TRBJ1-1, with 9 bases identical to TRBD1. The CDR3 has 13 residues. CDR1 and CDR2 from the germline V gene are SGHTA and FQGNSA. Germline trimming cut 3 bases from V and 7 bases from J; bases unmatched to any gene: 3. The CDR3 loop is CASSFGQGFEAFF. The CDR3 region has the DNA TGTGCCAGCAGCTTCGGACAGGGGTTTGAAGCTTTCTTT.

This rearrangement joins TRBV10-3 to TRBJ1-2, with D uncertain. This CDR3 contains 11 residues. V lost 9 bases to trimming and J lost 1 base, with 6 bases between them. Germline CDR1 and CDR2: ENHRY and SYGVKD. The CDR3 loop is CAIGVNYGYTF. For the CDR3, the DNA is TGTGCCATTGGAGTTAACTATGGCTACACCTTC.

V usage is TRBV7-9 and J usage is TRBJ1-5; 9 positions match TRBD1. V was clipped by 5 bases and J by 6 bases; unmatched bases: 2. The CDR3 has 13 residues. From germline, CDR1 is SEHNR and CDR2 FQNEAQ (reference sequence). CDR3 loop: CASSEDRGQPQHF. In nucleotides, the CDR3 is TGTGCCAGCAGCGAGGACAGGGGTCAGCCCCAGCATTTT.

The gene calls are TRBV10-2 and TRBJ2-5, with TRBD2 identical over 12 bases. Looked up from germline, CDR1 is WSHSY and CDR2 is SAAADI. The trim removed 6 bases at V and 5 bases at J, leaving 1 base unmatched. The CDR3 runs to 13 residues. CDR3 sequence: CASRGTSGETQYF. CDR3 sequence (DNA): TGCGCCAGCAGGGGGACTAGCGGGGAGACCCAGTACTTC.

In this sample, this clone turned up once. The V gene is TRBV29-1, the J gene TRBJ1-3; TRBD1 is a possible D gene (6 bases). The V end was cut by 6 bases, the J end by 0 bases, with 12 bases between. This CDR3 region has 14 residues. The germline gives CDR1 SQVTM, CDR2 ANQGSEA. The CDR3 is CSVTGGISGNTIYF. The CDR3 nucleotides read TGCAGCGTCACCGGGGGCATCTCTGGAAACACCATATATTTT.

This clone was seen a single time. The rearrangement links TRBV29-1 to TRBJ2-1, with 7 bases aligning to TRBD1. The trim removed 0 bases at V and 4 bases at J, leaving 6 bases unmatched. CDR3 length equals 15 residues. Germline V lookup: CDR1 SQVTM, CDR2 ANQGSEA. In DNA form, the CDR3 reads TGCAGCGTTGAAGAGACAGGGAGTCGGTACAATGAGCAGTTCTTC. Amino acids: CSVEETGSRYNEQFF.

The chain combines TRBV6-6 with TRBJ1-4; TRBD1 matches at 7 bases. The J segment lost 6 bases and the V segment lost 5 bases, leaving 6 bases of the junction unmatched. The germline CDR1 and CDR2 sequences are MNHNY and SVGAGI (reference sequence). The CDR3 sequence is 14 residues long. The DNA of the CDR3 is TGTGCCAGCAGTCTAGACAGGGCTGATGAAAAACTGTTTTTT. This codes for CASSLDRADEKLFF.

This clone appeared a few times. The rearrangement joins TRBV19 to TRBJ1-2; unclear D gene. Germline CDR1 and CDR2: LNHDA and SQIVND (reference sequence). Trimming took off 3 bases at V and 5 bases at J, with 10 bases between the two ends. The CDR3 covers 13 residues. The CDR3 here is CASSILPSYGYTF. The CDR3 DNA reads TGTGCCAGTAGTATTCTCCCTTCTTATGGCTACACCTTC.

This chain connects TRBV28 to TRBJ2-7; D is unclear. Germline loops: CDR1 MDHEN, CDR2 SYDVKM. The CDR3 totals 14 residues. Trimming took off 6 bases at V and 3 bases at J, with 15 bases between the two ends. CDR3 in DNA: TGTGCCAGCAGCCCCCCGGGCAGTCTCTACGAGCAGTACTTC. Its translation: CASSPPGSLYEQYF.

V usage is TRBV27 and J usage is TRBJ2-1; 9 nucleotides agree with TRBD2. Germline-derived CDR1 and CDR2 are MNHEY and SMNVEV (reference sequence). The ends lost 8 bases at V and 8 bases at J; junction bases unmatched: 10. This CDR3 contains 14 residues. As DNA, the CDR3 is TGTGCCAGCGGCCAAGCGGGGGGTGGCTATGAGCAGTTCTTC. Protein: CASGQAGGGYEQFF.

V usage is TRBV4-1 and J usage is TRBJ1-1; D not certain. Per germline, CDR1 MGHRA and CDR2 YSYEKL. V was pared by 6 bases and J by 5 bases, with 16 bases between. CDR3 size: 14 residues. The CDR3 nucleotides are TGCGCCAGCAGGGGAGTTTTGAAGGGTACTGAAGCTTTCTTT. Residues: CASRGVLKGTEAFF.

The J gene is TRBJ2-3, the V gene TRBV29-1, with D unresolved. V was shortened by 7 bases and J by 2 bases, with 13 bases between the two germline ends. CDR1 and CDR2 (germline): SQVTM, ANQGSEA. The CDR3 is 13 residues long. As DNA, the CDR3 is TGCAGCGCCCAGACGCATCTCACAGATACGCAGTATTTT. Translated: CSAQTHLTDTQYF.

In nucleotides, the CDR3 is TGTGCCAGCTCCCTTGGGGGGGCCTACTCCTACGAGCAGTACTTC. Protein: CASSLGGAYSYEQYF. This chain links TRBV19 with TRBJ2-7; possibly TRBD2 for D (7 bases). Germline CDR1 and CDR2: LNHDA and SQIVND (reference sequence). The length of the CDR3 is 15 residues. V lost 9 bases to trimming and J lost 0 bases, with 18 bases between them.

The chain joins TRBV29-1 to TRBJ2-7; TRBD2 matches 9 bases. The CDR3 sequence is 13 residues long. Trimming cost V 2 bases and J 7 bases; bases outside gene matches: 6. Germline-derived CDR1 and CDR2 are SQVTM and ANQGSEA. The CDR3 DNA reads TGCAGCGTTGAATCCGGCGGGAGGGGGGAGCAGTACTTC. As protein: CSVESGGRGEQYF.

The J gene is TRBJ1-5, the V gene TRBV6-5, with no clear D. The CDR3 contains 13 residues. V gave up 2 bases and J gave up 3 bases, with 5 bases separating them. CDR1 is MNHEY, CDR2 SVGAGI, per germline. The chain's CDR3 is CASSYRDNQPQHF. CDR3 nucleotides: TGTGCCAGCAGTTACAGAGACAATCAGCCCCAGCATTTT.

The CDR3, as DNA: TGTGCCAGCAGCTTAGTATCGGGGCGGTCCACAGATACGCAGTATTTT. Translating gives CASSLVSGRSTDTQYF. The J gene is TRBJ2-3, the V gene TRBV7-2; the D call may be TRBD1 or TRBD2 (5 bases each). Germline V gene sequence: CDR1 SGHTA, CDR2 FQGNSA. V lost 1 base to trimming and J lost 2 bases, with 13 bases between them. The CDR3 loop spans 16 amino acids.

V usage is TRBV4-1 and J usage is TRBJ1-5; tentatively, D is TRBD1 (6 bases). Germline CDR1 is MGHRA and CDR2 is YSYEKL. The CDR3 is 16 residues long. Trimming stripped 1 base from V and 1 base from J, with 11 bases between. CDR3 nucleotides: TGCGCCAGCAGCCAAGGGGGGGGGCTAAGCAATCAGCCCCAGCATTTT. It is translated as CASSQGGGLSNQPQHF.

This clone appeared a few times. V gene TRBV25-1 combines with J gene TRBJ2-7; D is ambiguous. Trimming removed 6 bases at V and 2 bases at J, with 8 bases between. CDR3 size: 12 residues. Germline loops: CDR1 MGHDK, CDR2 SYGVNS. The CDR3 DNA reads as TGTGCCAGCAGGGTTGGGGCCTACGAGCAGTACTTC. This codes for CASRVGAYEQYF.

As for this clone: Other DNA sequences in the sample encode the same CDR3. J is TRBJ2-5 and V is TRBV9, with D perhaps matching TRBD2 (5 bases). This CDR3 has 16 residues. V was pared by 0 bases and J by 5 bases, with 17 bases between. CDR1 and CDR2 (germline): SGDLS, YYNGEE. The CDR3 bases are TGTGCCAGCAGCGTAGGAGGGCCGACGCTAGGGGAGACCCAGTACTTC. Protein sequence: CASSVGGPTLGETQYF.

V gene TRBV7-2 combines with J gene TRBJ1-4; no firm D call. CDR3 length equals 13 residues. The germline gives CDR1 SGHTA, CDR2 FQGNSA. V shed 3 bases and J shed 8 bases, with 10 bases lying between them. CDR3: CASSLAPDEKLFF. CDR3 sequence (DNA): TGTGCCAGCAGCTTGGCCCCAGACGAAAAACTGTTTTTT.

The V and J genes are TRBV6-1 and TRBJ1-3; possible D gene TRBD1, 5 bases. The V end lost 2 bases, the J end lost 1 base, and 18 bases lay between the germline ends. This CDR3 region has 18 residues. Germline V gene data show CDR1 as MNHNS and CDR2 as SASEGT. The CDR3 region is CASSERDVIGWSGNTIYF. CDR3 DNA sequence: TGTGCCAGCAGTGAACGGGACGTAATTGGGTGGTCTGGAAACACCATATATTTT.

The chain combines TRBV7-6 with TRBJ2-3; D remains ambiguous. The V gene lost 1 base and the J gene lost 2 bases, with 7 bases spanning the gap. Per germline, CDR1 SGHVS and CDR2 FNYEAQ. This CDR3 region has 14 residues. The CDR3: CASSLVGSTDTQYF. CDR3 bases: TGTGCCAGCAGCTTAGTCGGGTCCACAGATACGCAGTATTTT.

This clone turned up a few times. The chain joins TRBV11-3 to TRBJ2-3; TRBD1 matches 8 bases. The CDR3 has 15 amino acids. V lost 1 base and J lost 1; bases outside the gene matches: 1. Germline assignment: CDR1 SGHNT and CDR2 YENEEA. The CDR3 here is CASSLGDRRTDTQYF. DNA for the CDR3: TGTGCCAGCAGCTTAGGGGACAGGCGCACAGATACGCAGTATTTT.

V and J are TRBV5-4 and TRBJ2-7, with D possibly TRBD1 on 7 matching bases. Germline V gene sequence: CDR1 SGHNT, CDR2 YYREEE (reference sequence). The V end was cut by 4 bases, the J end by 6 bases, with 17 bases between. There are 14 residues in the CDR3. CDR3 residues: CASSHEGGGREQYF. In DNA, the CDR3 is TGTGCCAGCAGCCACGAAGGAGGGGGCCGCGAGCAGTACTTC. Full variable domain (rest looked up from reference TRBV5-4 and TRBJ2-7): ETGVTQSPTHLIKTRGQQVTLRCSSQSGHNTVSWYQQALGQGPQFIFQYYREEENGRGNFPPRFSGLQFPNYSSELNVNALELDDSALYLCASSHEGGGREQYFGPGTRLTVT.

This clone was detected a few times. This chain joins TRBV4-2 and TRBJ1-2; D is perhaps TRBD1 (5 bases). The CDR3 runs 15 residues. In germline, CDR1 is LGHNA, CDR2 YNFKEQ. With 1 base removed from V and 8 bases from J, the gap between germline ends came to 17 bases. Here the CDR3 DNA reads TGTGCCAGCAGCCAAGTGGGGGGAGGTCGTTGGGGCTACACCTTC. It yields the protein CASSQVGGGRWGYTF.

V usage is TRBV15 and J usage is TRBJ1-4; 12 bases are a match to TRBD1. The CDR3 covers 15 residues. V was clipped by 0 bases and J by 16 bases; unmatched bases: 9. Germline CDR1 is LNHNV and CDR2 is YYDKDF (reference sequence). The CDR3 region has the DNA TGTGCCACCAGCAGAGATGGGGACAGGGGGCGGAGGCGGTTTTTT. This encodes CATSRDGDRGRRRFF.